The T cell receptor (beta chain) described here comes from a study of blood T cell repertoires in COVID-19. About the research overall: Acute-phase and convalescent COVID-19 samples originated in the United States, Italy and Spain.

V gave up 2 bases and J gave up 4 bases, with 5 bases separating them. The CDR3 consists of 12 residues. Germline assignment: CDR1 MDHEN and CDR2 SYDVKM. TCRdb's table, derived via immunoSEQ multiplex PCR, lists solely in-frame clones and lacks some. The data hold 230,000 or so clones, with over 70% observed a single time. This sequence was found in a man between 35 and 55 years old with active or convalescent COVID-19. Source material: peripheral blood. V is TRBV28 and J is TRBJ1-2; D is undetermined. The CDR3 DNA is TGTGCCAGCAGTTTAATTAGCTATGGCTACACCTTC. Its translation: CASSLISYGYTF.